Below, 2 T cell receptor beta chains from the same sample are listed, as sequenced in a study of beta chain features in type 1 diabetes. cDNA synthesis used the whole RNA isolate, giving expressed TCRB sequences. The table came from immunoSEQ multiplex PCR; TCRdb's copy has only in-frame clones and leaves some out. The sample contains roughly 140,000 clones, about 8.1% of which appear only once. Sequencing was done on a sample of central memory CD4+ T cells from blood. These receptors originate from a man between 18 and 29 years old in good health.

This clone came up a few times. The rearrangement joins TRBV28 to TRBJ1-2, with TRBD1 as a possible D gene (5 bases). Germline CDR1 reads MDHEN; CDR2 reads SYDVKM. The CDR3 length is 18 residues. Trimming took off 2 bases at V and 0 bases at J, with 19 bases between the two ends. The CDR3 spells CASSLMAGRARANYGYTF. The CDR3 DNA is TGTGCCAGCAGTTTAATGGCCGGCAGGGCCCGAGCTAACTATGGCTACACCTTC.

The chain has TRBV9 and TRBJ2-7, with a tentative D call TRBD2 (6 bases). The CDR3 sequence is 16 residues long. Germline lookup yields CDR1 SGDLS and CDR2 YYNGEE. The V gene lost 0 bases and the J gene lost 4 bases, with 17 bases spanning the gap. The CDR3: CASSVGGGGTVYEQYF. The CDR3 nucleotides read TGTGCCAGCAGCGTAGGAGGCGGAGGGACCGTGTACGAGCAGTACTTC.